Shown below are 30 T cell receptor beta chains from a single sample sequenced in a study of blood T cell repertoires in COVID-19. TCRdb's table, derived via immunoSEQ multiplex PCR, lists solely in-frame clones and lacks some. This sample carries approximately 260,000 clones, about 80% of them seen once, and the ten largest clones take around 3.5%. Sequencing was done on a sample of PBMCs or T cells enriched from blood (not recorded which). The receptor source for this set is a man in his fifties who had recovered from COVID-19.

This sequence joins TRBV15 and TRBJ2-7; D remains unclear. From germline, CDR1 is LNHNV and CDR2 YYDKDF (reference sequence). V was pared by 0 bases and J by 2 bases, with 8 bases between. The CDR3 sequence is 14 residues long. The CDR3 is CATSRDYRTYEQYF. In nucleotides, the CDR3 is TGTGCCACCAGCAGAGATTACAGAACCTACGAGCAGTACTTC.

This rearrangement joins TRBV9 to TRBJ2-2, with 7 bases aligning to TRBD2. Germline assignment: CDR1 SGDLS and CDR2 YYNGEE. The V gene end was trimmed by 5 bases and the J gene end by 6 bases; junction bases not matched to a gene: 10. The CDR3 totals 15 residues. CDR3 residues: CASSPTTSVSGELFF. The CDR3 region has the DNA TGTGCCAGCAGTCCTACAACTAGCGTTTCCGGGGAGCTGTTTTTT.

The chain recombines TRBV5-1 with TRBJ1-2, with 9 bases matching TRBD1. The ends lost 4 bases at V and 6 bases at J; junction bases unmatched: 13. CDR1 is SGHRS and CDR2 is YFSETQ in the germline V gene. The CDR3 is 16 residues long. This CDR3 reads CASSLPRTGVGDGYTF. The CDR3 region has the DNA TGCGCCAGCAGCCTCCCACGGACAGGGGTAGGCGATGGCTACACCTTC.

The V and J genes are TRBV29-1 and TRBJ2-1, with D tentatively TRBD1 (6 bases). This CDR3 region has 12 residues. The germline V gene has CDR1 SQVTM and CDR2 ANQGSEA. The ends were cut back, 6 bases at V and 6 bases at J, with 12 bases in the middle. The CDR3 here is CSVGAFANEQFF. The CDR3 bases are TGCAGCGTGGGGGCCTTCGCCAATGAGCAGTTCTTC.

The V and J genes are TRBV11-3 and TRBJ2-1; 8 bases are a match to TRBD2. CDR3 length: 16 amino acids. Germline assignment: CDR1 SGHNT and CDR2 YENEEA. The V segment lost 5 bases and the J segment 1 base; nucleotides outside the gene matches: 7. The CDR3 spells CASSPLTSGSYNEQFF. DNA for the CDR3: TGTGCCAGCAGCCCTCTAACTAGCGGTTCCTACAATGAGCAGTTCTTC.

CDR3 loop: CATAADRGAYNEQFF. In DNA, the CDR3 is TGTGCCACCGCAGCGGACAGGGGAGCGTACAATGAGCAGTTCTTC. The V call is TRBV24-1, the J call TRBJ2-1; TRBD1 matches at 9 bases. Trimming took 9 bases from V and 4 from J; bases not matched to a gene: 9. This CDR3 contains 15 residues. The V gene's germline CDR1 is KGHDR and CDR2 SFDVKD.

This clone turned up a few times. The CDR3 DNA follows: TGTGCCAGCTCCCGCCCGGGGGCTGAAGCTTTCTTT. This codes for CASSRPGAEAFF. The chain joins TRBV18 to TRBJ1-1, with D tentatively TRBD1 (5 bases). Trimming removed 6 bases at V and 6 bases at J, with 11 bases between. CDR1 and CDR2 from the germline V gene are KGHSH and LQKENI. The CDR3 runs 12 residues.

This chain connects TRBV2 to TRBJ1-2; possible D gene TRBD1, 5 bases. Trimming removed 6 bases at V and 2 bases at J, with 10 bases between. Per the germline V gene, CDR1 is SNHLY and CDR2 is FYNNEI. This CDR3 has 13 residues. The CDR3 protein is CASRDSGNYGYTF. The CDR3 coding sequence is TGTGCCAGCAGAGACAGTGGAAACTATGGCTACACCTTC.

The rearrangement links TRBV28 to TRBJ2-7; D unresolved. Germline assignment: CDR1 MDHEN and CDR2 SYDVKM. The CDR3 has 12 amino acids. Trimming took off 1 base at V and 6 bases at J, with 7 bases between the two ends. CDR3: CASSLFAGEQYF. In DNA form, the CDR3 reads TGTGCCAGCAGTTTATTCGCAGGCGAGCAGTACTTC. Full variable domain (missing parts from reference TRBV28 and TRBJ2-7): DVKVTQSSRYLVKRTGEKVFLECVQDMDHENMFWYRQDPGLGLRLIYFSYDVKMKEKGDIPEGYSVSREKKERFSLILESASTNQTSMYLCASSLFAGEQYFGPGTRLTVT.

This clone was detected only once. CDR3 protein: CASSFGASSYNSPLHF. Written as DNA, the CDR3 is TGTGCCAGCAGTTTCGGTGCGAGCTCCTATAATTCACCCCTCCACTTT. The rearrangement uses TRBV28 and TRBJ1-6; D gene uncertain. V lost 3 bases, J lost 0 bases, and 9 bases lay in between. Germline lookup yields CDR1 MDHEN and CDR2 SYDVKM. This CDR3 is built from 16 residues.

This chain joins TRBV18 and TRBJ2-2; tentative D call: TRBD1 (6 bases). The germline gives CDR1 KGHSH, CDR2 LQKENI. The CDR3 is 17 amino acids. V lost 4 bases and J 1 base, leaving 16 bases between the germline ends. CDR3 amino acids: CASSLNRVPGNTGELFF. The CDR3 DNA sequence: TGTGCCAGCTCACTTAACAGGGTCCCCGGGAACACCGGGGAGCTGTTTTTT.

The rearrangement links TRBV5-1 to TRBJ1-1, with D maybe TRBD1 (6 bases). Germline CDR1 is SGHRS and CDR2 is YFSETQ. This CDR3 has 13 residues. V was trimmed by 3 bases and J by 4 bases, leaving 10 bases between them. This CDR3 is CASSWDMITEAFF. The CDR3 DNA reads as TGCGCCAGCAGCTGGGACATGATCACTGAAGCTTTCTTT.

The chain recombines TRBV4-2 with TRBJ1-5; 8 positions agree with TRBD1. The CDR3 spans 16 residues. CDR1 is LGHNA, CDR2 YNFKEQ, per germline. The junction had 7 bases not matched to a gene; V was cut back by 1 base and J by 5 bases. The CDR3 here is CASSQGGGQVYQPQHF. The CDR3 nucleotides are TGTGCCAGCAGCCAAGGCGGGGGACAGGTCTATCAGCCCCAGCATTTT.

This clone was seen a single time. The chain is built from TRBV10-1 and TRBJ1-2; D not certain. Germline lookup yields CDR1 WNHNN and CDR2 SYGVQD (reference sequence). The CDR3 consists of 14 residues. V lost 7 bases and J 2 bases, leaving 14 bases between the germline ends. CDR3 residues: CASTPFRGNYGYTF. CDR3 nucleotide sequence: TGCGCCAGCACCCCATTCCGGGGAAACTATGGCTACACCTTC.

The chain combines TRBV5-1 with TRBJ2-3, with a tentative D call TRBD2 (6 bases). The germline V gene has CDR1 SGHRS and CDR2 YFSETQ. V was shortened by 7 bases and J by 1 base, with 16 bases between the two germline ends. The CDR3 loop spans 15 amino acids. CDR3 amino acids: CASGPQGLGTDTQYF. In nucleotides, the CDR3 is TGCGCCAGCGGACCCCAGGGACTTGGCACAGATACGCAGTATTTT.

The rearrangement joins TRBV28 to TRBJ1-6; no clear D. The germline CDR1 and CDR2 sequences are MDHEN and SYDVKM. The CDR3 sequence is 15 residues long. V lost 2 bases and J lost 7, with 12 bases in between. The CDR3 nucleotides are TGTGCCAGCAGTTTACGGCAGGCCGGAAATTCACCCCTCCACTTT. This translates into CASSLRQAGNSPLHF.

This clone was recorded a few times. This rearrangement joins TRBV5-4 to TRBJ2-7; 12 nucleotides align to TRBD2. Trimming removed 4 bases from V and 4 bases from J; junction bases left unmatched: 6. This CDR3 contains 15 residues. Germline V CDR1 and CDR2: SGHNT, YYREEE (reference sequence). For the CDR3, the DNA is TGTGCCAGCAGCCGGACGACTAGCGGGAGTTACGAGCAGTACTTC. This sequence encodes CASSRTTSGSYEQYF. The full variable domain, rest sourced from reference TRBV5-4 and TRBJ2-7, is ETGVTQSPTHLIKTRGQQVTLRCSSQSGHNTVSWYQQALGQGPQFIFQYYREEENGRGNFPPRFSGLQFPNYSSELNVNALELDDSALYLCASSRTTSGSYEQYFGPGTRLTVT.

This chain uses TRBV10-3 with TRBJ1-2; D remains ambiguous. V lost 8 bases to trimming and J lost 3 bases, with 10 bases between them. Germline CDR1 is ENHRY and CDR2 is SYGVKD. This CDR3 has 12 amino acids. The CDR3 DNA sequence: TGTGCCATCGAAGAGGGAGACTATGGCTACACCTTC. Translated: CAIEEGDYGYTF.

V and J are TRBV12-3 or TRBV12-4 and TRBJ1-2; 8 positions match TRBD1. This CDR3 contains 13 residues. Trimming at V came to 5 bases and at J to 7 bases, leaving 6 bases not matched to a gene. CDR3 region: CASSMGQVGGYTF. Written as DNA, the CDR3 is TGTGCCAGCAGTATGGGACAGGTTGGTGGCTACACCTTC.

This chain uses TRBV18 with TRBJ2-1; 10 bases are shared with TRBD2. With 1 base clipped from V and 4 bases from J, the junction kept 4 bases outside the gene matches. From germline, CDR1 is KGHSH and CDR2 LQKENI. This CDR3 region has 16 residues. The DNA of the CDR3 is TGTGCCAGCTCACCACAGACTAGCGGGTCTTACAATGAGCAGTTCTTC. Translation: CASSPQTSGSYNEQFF.

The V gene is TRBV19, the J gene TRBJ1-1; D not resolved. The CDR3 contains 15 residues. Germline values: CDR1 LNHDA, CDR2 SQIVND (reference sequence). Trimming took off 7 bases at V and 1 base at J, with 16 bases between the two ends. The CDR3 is CASTPLGRRNTEAFF. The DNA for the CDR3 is TGTGCCAGTACTCCTCTTGGTAGGAGGAACACTGAAGCTTTCTTT.

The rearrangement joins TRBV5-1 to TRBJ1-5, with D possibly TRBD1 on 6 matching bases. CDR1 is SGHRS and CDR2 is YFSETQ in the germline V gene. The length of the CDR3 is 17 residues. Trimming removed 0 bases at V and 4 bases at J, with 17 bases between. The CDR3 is CASSLVFPGHSNQPQHF. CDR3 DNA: TGCGCCAGCAGCTTGGTTTTCCCGGGACATTCAAATCAGCCCCAGCATTTT.

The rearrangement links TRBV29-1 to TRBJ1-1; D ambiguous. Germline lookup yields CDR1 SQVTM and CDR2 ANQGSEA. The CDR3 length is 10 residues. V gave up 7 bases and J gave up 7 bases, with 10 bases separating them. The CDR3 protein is CSGFLLEAFF. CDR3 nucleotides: TGCAGCGGTTTTCTTCTTGAAGCTTTCTTT.

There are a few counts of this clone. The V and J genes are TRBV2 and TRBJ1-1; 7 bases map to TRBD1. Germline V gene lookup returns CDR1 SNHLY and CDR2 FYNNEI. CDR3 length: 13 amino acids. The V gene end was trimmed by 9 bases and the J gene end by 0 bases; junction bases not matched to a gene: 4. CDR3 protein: CASVGQLNTEAFF. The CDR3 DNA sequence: TGTGCCAGTGTGGGACAGCTGAACACTGAAGCTTTCTTT.

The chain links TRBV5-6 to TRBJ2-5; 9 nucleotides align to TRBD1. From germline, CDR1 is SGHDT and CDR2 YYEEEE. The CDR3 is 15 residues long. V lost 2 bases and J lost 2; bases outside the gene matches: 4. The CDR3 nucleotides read TGTGCCAGCAGCTTTCAGGACAGGGGACAAGAGACCCAGTACTTC. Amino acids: CASSFQDRGQETQYF.

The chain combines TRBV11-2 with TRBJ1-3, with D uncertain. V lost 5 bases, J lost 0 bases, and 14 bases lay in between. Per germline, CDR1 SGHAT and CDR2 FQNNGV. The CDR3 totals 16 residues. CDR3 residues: CASSPTDAISGNTIYF. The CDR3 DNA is TGTGCCAGCAGCCCAACAGACGCAATCTCTGGAAACACCATATATTTT.

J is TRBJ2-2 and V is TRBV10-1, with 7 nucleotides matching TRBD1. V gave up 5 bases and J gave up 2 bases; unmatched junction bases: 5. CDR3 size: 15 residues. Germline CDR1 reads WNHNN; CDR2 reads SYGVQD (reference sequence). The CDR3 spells CASSLRQGNTGELFF. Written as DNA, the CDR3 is TGCGCCAGCAGTCTTCGACAGGGTAACACCGGGGAGCTGTTTTTT.

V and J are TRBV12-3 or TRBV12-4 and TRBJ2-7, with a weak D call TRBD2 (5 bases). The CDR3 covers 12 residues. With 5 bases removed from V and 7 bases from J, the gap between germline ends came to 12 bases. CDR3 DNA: TGTGCCAGCAGTACCCGGAGGAATGAGCAGTACTTC. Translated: CASSTRRNEQYF.

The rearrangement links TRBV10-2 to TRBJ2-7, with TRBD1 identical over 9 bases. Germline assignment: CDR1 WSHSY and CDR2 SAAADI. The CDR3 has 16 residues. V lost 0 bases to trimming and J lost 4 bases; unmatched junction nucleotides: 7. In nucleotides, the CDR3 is TGCGCCAGCAGTGAGTCGAAGCGGGACAGGGTTTACGAGCAGTACTTC. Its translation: CASSESKRDRVYEQYF.

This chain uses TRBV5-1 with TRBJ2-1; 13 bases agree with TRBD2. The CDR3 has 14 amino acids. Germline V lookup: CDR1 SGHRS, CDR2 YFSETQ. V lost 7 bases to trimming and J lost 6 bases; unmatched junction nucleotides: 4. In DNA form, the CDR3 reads TGCGCCAGCGTACTAGCGGGAGGGCCCAATGAGCAGTTCTTC. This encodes CASVLAGGPNEQFF.